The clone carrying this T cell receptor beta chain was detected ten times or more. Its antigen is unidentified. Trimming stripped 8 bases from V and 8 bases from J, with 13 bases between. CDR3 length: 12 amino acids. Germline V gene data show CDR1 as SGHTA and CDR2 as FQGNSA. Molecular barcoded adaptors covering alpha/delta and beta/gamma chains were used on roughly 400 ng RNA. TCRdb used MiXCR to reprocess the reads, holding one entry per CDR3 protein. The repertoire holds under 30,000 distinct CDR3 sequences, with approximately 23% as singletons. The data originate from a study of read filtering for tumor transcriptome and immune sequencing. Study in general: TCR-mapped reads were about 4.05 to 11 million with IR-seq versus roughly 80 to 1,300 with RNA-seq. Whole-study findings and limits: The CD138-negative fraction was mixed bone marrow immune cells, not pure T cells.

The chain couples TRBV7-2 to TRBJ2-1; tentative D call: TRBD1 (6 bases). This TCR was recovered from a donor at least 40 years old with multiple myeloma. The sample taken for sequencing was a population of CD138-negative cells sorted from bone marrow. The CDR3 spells CASGGYGDEQFF. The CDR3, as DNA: TGTGCCAGCGGGGGCTATGGGGATGAGCAGTTCTTC.